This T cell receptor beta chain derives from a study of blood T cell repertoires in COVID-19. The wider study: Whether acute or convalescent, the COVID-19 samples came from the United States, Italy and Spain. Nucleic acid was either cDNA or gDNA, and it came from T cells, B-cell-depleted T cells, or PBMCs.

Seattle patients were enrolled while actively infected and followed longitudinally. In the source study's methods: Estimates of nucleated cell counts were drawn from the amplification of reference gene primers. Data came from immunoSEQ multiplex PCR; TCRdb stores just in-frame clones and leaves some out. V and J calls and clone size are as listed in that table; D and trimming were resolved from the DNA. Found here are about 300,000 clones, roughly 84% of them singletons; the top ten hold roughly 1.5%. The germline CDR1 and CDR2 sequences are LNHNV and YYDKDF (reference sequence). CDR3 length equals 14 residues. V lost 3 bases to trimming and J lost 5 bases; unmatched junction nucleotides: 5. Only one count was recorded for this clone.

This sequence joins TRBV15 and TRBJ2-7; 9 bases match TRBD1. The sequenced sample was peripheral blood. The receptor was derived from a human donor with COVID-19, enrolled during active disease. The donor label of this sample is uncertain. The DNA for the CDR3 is TGTGCCACCAGCAGGGACAGGGGTTGGAACGAGCAGTACTTC. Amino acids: CATSRDRGWNEQYF.